This TCR beta chain was found in a study of human T cells and chemical hapten exposure. V lost 4 bases to trimming and J lost 11 bases; unmatched junction nucleotides: 15. Germline-derived CDR1 and CDR2 are SGHNT and YYREEE (reference sequence). The CDR3 length is 15 residues. Single cDNA molecules in the library carried unique molecular identifiers attached during preparation. Authors' data handling: Between roughly 20,000 and 700,000 TCRs appeared in each sample, and the median stood at roughly 100,000. TCRdb ran MiXCR on the 5' RACE reads and lists one entry per CDR3 protein. The V and J calls, along with clone size, are taken from TCRdb and not from the paper's own processing. The table includes approximately 150,000 distinct CDR3 sequences, 4.1% detected once. This clonotype was seen repeatedly, ten times or more. Researchers extracted total RNA from unfractionated whole blood.

This chain joins TRBV5-4 and TRBJ2-1, with 7 bases identical to TRBD1. The sequence derives from a female donor in good health. The CDR3 spells CASSNHFLNRGQQFF. CDR3 DNA: TGTGCCAGCAGCAATCACTTCTTAAACAGGGGTCAGCAGTTCTTC.